Sequencing of this TCR beta chain was carried out in a study of OX40 agonist ivuxolimab in advanced cancers. As for the study in general: The dose-escalation group included hepatocellular carcinoma, melanoma, renal cell carcinoma and head and neck cancer. Two patients with cutaneous melanoma and one with hepatocellular carcinoma, three in total, showed partial responses.

Study observations and caveats: At doses 0.1 to 3.0 mg/kg, CD4+ and CD8+ clones expanded.

In regard to this clone: The target antigen is unknown.

Data came from immunoSEQ multiplex PCR; TCRdb stores just in-frame clones and leaves some out. The sample consists of around 50,000 clones, about 88% of them appearing once. The specimen comprised CD4+ or CD8+ T cells sorted from blood, sampled in a trial of the OX40 agonist ivuxolimab. This TCR came from an adult with an advanced solid tumor such as melanoma, head and neck, liver or kidney cancer.

CDR3 nucleotide sequence: TGTGCCAGCAGTTACGTACCGCACTATGGCTACACCTTC. This gives the protein CASSYVPHYGYTF. V gene TRBV6-5 combines with J gene TRBJ1-2; no clear D. This CDR3 has 13 amino acids. Germline CDR1 is MNHEY and CDR2 is SVGAGI. The V end was cut by 2 bases, the J end by 3 bases, with 7 bases between.